The clone carrying this T cell receptor (beta chain) is a singleton in its sample. Its specificity is unknown. Amplification used 60 Vbeta primers and 13 Jbeta primers. Produced via immunoSEQ multiplex PCR; TCRdb's table is partial and in-frame only. The table has 150,000 to 180,000 clones, approximately 80% seen once. V lost 4 bases to trimming and J lost 10 bases, with 21 bases between them. The CDR3 has 15 amino acids. Per the germline V gene, CDR1 is SGHRS and CDR2 is YFSETQ. These data belong to a study of cytomegalovirus exposure and HLA in healthy donors. Study-wide points: The classifier was said to identify cytomegalovirus status with high specificity and sensitivity. Researchers reported in a later analysis that common viral pathogens appeared linked to several top clusters.

Those who donated were healthy bone marrow donors. The sequence was collected from a man aged 25 to 40 in good health and CMV-seropositive. Sequenced material: PBMCs. The chain couples TRBV5-1 to TRBJ2-1; possible D gene TRBD2, 6 bases. CDR3 loop: CASSPRDLGAVEQFF. DNA of the CDR3: TGCGCCAGCAGCCCCCGGGACTTAGGGGCTGTAGAGCAGTTCTTC.